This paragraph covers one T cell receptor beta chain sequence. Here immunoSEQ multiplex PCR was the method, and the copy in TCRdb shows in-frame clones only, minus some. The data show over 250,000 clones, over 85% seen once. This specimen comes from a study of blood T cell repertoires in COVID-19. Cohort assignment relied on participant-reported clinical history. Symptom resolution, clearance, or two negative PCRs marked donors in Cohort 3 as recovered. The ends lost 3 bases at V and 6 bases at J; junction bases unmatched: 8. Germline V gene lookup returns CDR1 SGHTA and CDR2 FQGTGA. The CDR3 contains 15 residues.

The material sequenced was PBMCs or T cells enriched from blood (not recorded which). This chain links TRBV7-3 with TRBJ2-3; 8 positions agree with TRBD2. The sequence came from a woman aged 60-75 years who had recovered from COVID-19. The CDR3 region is CASSFTGGGMDTQYF. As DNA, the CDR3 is TGTGCCAGCAGCTTTACGGGCGGGGGGATGGATACGCAGTATTTT.